The present T cell receptor (beta chain) was sequenced within a study of regulatory T cells in long-lasting Graves disease. Study context: Antithyroid drugs had been given to newly diagnosed Graves' patients for under 3 months.

Arm-PCR with iRepertoire HTBI primers amplified the CDR3 regions for these TCR beta libraries. Original processing notes: Gene usage covered over 55 TRBV and around 15 TRBJ segments. TCRdb passed the multiplex PCR reads through MiXCR, listing each CDR3 protein once. TCRdb's processing, not the authors', yielded these V and J calls. Here the sample spans 400,000 to 450,000 distinct CDR3 sequences, about 16% being singletons. In this sample, this clonotype turned up many times. Specified time point: newly diagnosed GD, antithyroid drugs for less than 3 months. TCR sequences were obtained from RNA taken from PBMCs. The CDR3 extends over 16 amino acids. J was trimmed by 6 bases and V by 2 bases; bases with no gene match: 11. Germline V gene data show CDR1 as SGHTA and CDR2 as FQGNSA. These data also featured in a second study, about T cells in Graves' hyperthyroidism and ophthalmopathy. Per that paper: TCR CDR3 underwent first-round RT-PCR with the HTBI primer set.

The sequencing used peripheral blood mononuclear cells (PBMCs), collected at new diagnosis, from a patient treated with antithyroid drugs. The clonotype originates from a woman aged 25 to 39 with Graves disease. The chain recombines TRBV7-2 with TRBJ2-7, with 9 positions matching TRBD2. The CDR3 loop reads CASSLLWEAGGLEQYF. CDR3 bases: TGTGCCAGCAGCTTATTGTGGGAGGCGGGAGGGCTCGAGCAGTACTTC. Using reference TRBV7-2 and TRBJ2-7 for the parts outside the CDR3, the full variable domain is GAGVSQSPSNKVTEKGKDVELRCDPISGHTALYWYRQSLGQGLEFLIYFQGNSAPDKSGLPSDRFSAERTGGSVSTLTIQRTQQEDSAVYLCASSLLWEAGGLEQYFGPGTRLTVT.